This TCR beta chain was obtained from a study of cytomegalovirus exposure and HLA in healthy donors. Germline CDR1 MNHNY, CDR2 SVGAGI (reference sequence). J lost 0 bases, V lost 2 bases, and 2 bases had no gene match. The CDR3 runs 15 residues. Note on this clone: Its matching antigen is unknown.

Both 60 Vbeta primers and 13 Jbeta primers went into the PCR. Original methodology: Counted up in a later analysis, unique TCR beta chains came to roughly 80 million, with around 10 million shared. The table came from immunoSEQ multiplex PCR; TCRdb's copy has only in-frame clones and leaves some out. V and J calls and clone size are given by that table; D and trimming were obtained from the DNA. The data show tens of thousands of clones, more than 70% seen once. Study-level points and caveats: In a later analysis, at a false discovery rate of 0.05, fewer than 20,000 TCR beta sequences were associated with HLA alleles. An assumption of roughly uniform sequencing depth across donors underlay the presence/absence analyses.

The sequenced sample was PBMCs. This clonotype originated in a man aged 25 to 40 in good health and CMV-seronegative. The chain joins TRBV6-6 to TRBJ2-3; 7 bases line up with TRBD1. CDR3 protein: CASSYEGASTDTQYF. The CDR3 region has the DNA TGTGCCAGCAGTTACGAGGGGGCTAGCACAGATACGCAGTATTTT.